The 2 T cell receptor gamma chains in this list originate from one sample, sequenced in a study of γδ T cells in repeated Plasmodium falciparum infection (dated by TCRdb to the early 2020s). For bulk TCR repertoire analysis, Vgamma9/Vdelta2+ and Vdelta2-negative gammadelta T cell populations were isolated by flow sorting from peripheral blood mononuclear cells. Libraries were made using multiplex PCR. Sequenced on an Illumina MiSeq. TCRdb reran clone calling on the public reads with CATT; rows sharing one DNA sequence were then combined. In this sample the table shows 25,000 to 35,000 gamma-chain clones, over 1.1% of which occur a single time. The top ten clones comprise just under 20% of the sample. Sequencing input: gamma-delta T cells from blood. These receptors all stem from a pool of human donors (malaria-infected and uninfected, not separated).

This clone was observed many times. One end of the junction fails to match germline, which may point to a read error. The chain is built from TRGV8 and TRGJ1 or TRGJ2. In the absence of a J gene in TCRdb, the DNA was matched to germline to assign it here. The CDR3 spans 14 residues. The V gene's germline CDR1 is VENAVY and CDR2 YDSYNSRV. The CDR3 region is CATWDSRSYYRKLF. The CDR3 DNA follows: TGTGCCACCTGGGATAGTCGGAGTTATTATAGGAAACTCTTT.

About this clone itself: TCRdb's listed protein matches a much larger clone and diverges from this DNA's translation at residue 9, likely through a read error; the protein shown comes from the DNA. This chain connects TRGV9 to TRGJ1 or TRGJ2. Matching the DNA to germline supplied the J gene, which TCRdb does not give. CDR3 length equals 17 residues. The V segment lost 0 bases and the J segment 8 bases; nucleotides outside the gene matches: 19. The germline gives CDR1 GITISATS, CDR2 ISYDGTV (reference sequence). In DNA form, the CDR3 reads TGTGCCTTGTGGGAGGTGCGGGGTCGATCAGCCTCTGATAAGAAACTCTTT. Translation: CALWEVRGRSASDKKLF.